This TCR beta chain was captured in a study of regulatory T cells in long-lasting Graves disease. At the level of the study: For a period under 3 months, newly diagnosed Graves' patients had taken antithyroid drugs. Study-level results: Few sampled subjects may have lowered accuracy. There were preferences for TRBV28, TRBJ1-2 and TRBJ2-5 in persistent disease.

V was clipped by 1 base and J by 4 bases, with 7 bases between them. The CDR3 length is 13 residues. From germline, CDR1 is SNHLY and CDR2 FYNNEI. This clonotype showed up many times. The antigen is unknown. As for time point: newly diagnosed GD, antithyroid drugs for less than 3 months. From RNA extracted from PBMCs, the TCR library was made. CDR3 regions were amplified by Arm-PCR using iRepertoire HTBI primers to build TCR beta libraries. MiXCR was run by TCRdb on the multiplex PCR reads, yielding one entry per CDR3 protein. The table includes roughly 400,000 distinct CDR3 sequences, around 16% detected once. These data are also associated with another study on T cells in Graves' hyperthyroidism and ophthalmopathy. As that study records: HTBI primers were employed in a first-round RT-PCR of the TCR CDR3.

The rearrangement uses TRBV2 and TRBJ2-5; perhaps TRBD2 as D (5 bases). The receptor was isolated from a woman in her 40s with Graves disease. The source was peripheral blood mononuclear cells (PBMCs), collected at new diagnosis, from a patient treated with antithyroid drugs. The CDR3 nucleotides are TGTGCCAGCAGTGAAGACGGAGGAGAGACCCAGTACTTC. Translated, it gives CASSEDGGETQYF.